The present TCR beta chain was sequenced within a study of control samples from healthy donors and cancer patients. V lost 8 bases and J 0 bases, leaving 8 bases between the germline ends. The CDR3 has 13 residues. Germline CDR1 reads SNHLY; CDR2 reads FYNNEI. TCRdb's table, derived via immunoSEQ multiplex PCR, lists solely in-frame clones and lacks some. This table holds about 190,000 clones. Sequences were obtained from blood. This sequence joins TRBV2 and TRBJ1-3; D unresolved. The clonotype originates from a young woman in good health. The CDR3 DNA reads TGTGCCAGCCTAGGAAGCTCTGGAAACACCATATATTTT. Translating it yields CASLGSSGNTIYF.